This T cell receptor (beta chain) was sequenced in a study of vaccination and CD4 T cells after COVID-19. At the level of the study: Blood was drawn a median around 71 days post second dose, range 14 to 241. The peptides that stimulated the cells were overlapping spike peptides from SARS-CoV-2, HCoV-NL63, HCoV-OC43 and HCoV-229E. Controls had a CEFX pool, an HIV-1 Nef pool, or no peptide added.

With the Oncomine TCR Beta short-read assay, DNA from cultured CD4+ T cells was sequenced. A single record per CDR3 protein comes from TCRdb applying MiXCR to the PCR reads. The table lists approximately 21,000 distinct CDR3 sequences, roughly two thirds of them singletons. On this clonotype itself: Its antigen is as yet unknown.

Noted treatment: 10-day PBMC culture with coronavirus spike peptide pools or control peptides (ViraFEST assay). First, ViraFEST expanded antigen-specific T cells with peptide pools, and next it sequenced the TCRs. Sequencing was carried out using CD4+ T cells from blood, cultured in vitro. The TCR sequence derives from a human donor who had recovered from COVID-19.

The CDR3 coding sequence is TGTGCCAGCAGCGTAGCTAGCGCCAATTACAATGAGCAGTTCTTC. Protein product: CASSVASANYNEQFF. This chain links TRBV9 with TRBJ2-1, with D possibly matching TRBD2 (6 bases). V shed 0 bases and J shed 4 bases, with 11 bases lying between them. Germline V lookup: CDR1 SGDLS, CDR2 YYNGEE. This CDR3 contains 15 residues.